This entry features one T cell receptor (beta chain) sequence. Its specificity is not known. The source of the sample is a study of cytomegalovirus exposure and HLA in healthy donors. Study-level points and caveats: Common viral pathogens (according to a later analysis) appeared linked to several of the most significant clusters.

The germline V gene encodes CDR1 SNHLY and CDR2 FYNNEI. J was trimmed by 0 bases and V by 9 bases; bases with no gene match: 1. This CDR3 is 13 amino acids long. The study ran its PCR with 60 Vbeta and 13 Jbeta primers. Clones were read by immunoSEQ multiplex PCR, and TCRdb kept only the in-frame ones, dropping some. The sample includes some 200,000 clones, just over 75% of them seen just once. The source material was PBMCs. The receptor's source is a woman in her fifties or sixties in good health and CMV-seropositive. V is TRBV2 and J is TRBJ2-7; 11 nucleotides align to TRBD2. In nucleotides, the CDR3 is TGTGCCAGAGGACTAGCGGGCTCCTACGAGCAGTACTTC. It translates to CARGLAGSYEQYF.